These 11 T cell receptor beta chains share one sample of origin, sequenced in a study of glioma-infiltrating T cells. Amplification of TCR alpha and beta CDR3 regions from RNA used iRepertoire nested multiplex PCR. TCRdb recomputed calls from the multiplex PCR reads with MiXCR, one row per CDR3 protein. Of a few hundred thousand distinct CDR3 sequences in the sample, roughly two fifths were seen once. Specimen: glioma tissue, nonneoplastic brain tissue, or PBMCs (not recorded which). These TCRs come from a human donor with low-grade glioma or glioblastoma, undergoing nonglioma brain surgery, or in good health (not recorded which).

This clonotype was detected a few times. The V gene is TRBV20-1, the J gene TRBJ2-1, with TRBD2 matching 9 bases. The CDR3 is 16 amino acids. The V segment lost 1 base and the J segment 4 bases; nucleotides outside the gene matches: 8. Germline CDR1 DFQATT, CDR2 SNEGSKA (reference sequence). The CDR3 DNA sequence: TGCAGTGCTAGAGTAGCAAGCGGGAGGCAGTACAATGAGCAGTTCTTC. Protein: CSARVASGRQYNEQFF.

J is TRBJ2-7 and V is TRBV6-2 or TRBV6-3; 7 positions agree with TRBD1. Germline CDR1 MNHEY, CDR2 SVGEGT. The V and J ends lost 4 bases and 2 bases, in that order; junction bases with no gene match: 14. CDR3 length equals 17 residues. The CDR3: CASSSTDMGDSTYEQYF. The DNA of the CDR3 is TGTGCCAGCAGTTCAACCGACATGGGGGACAGTACCTACGAGCAGTACTTC.

Worth noting for this clonotype: The junction departs from the called germline gene at one end, perhaps through a read error. The chain uses TRBV7-6 and TRBJ2-7; 9 bases are shared with TRBD1. Near its end, the DNA agrees better with TRBJ2-1, so the J call may be wrong. Germline CDR1 SGHVS, CDR2 FNYEAQ. CDR3 length: 12 amino acids. The CDR3: CANSGTGHEQFF. CDR3 nucleotide sequence: TGTGCCAACAGCGGGACAGGGCATGAGCAGTTCTTC.

This clonotype was recorded many times. The J gene is TRBJ2-3, the V gene TRBV28; 10 bases line up with TRBD2. V lost 3 bases and J lost 1; bases outside the gene matches: 4. CDR3 length equals 16 residues. Germline values: CDR1 MDHEN, CDR2 SYDVKM. CDR3 loop: CASSLGLAGGTDTQYF. The CDR3 DNA reads as TGTGCCAGCAGTTTGGGGCTAGCGGGGGGCACAGATACGCAGTATTTT.

Details on this clonotype: The conserved closing phenylalanine or tryptophan is absent in this CDR3, likely reflecting a read error. The chain employs TRBV7-2 and TRBJ2-2; 11 positions agree with TRBD2. V trimming: 5 bases; J trimming: 7 bases; junction bases outside the gene matches: 6. Germline V gene data show CDR1 as SGHTA and CDR2 as FQGNSA. The CDR3 loop spans 15 amino acids. The DNA for the CDR3 is TGTGCCAGCAGCCGACTAGCGGGAATGAGCGGGGAGCTGTTTCTT. This gives the protein CASSRLAGMSGELFL.

This clonotype was detected many times. The V gene is TRBV6-2 or TRBV6-3, the J gene TRBJ2-1, with D possibly being TRBD1 or TRBD2 (5 bases each). Per the germline V gene, CDR1 is MNHEY and CDR2 is SVGEGT. CDR3 length: 12 residues. V was trimmed by 10 bases and J by 6 bases, leaving 13 bases between them. The CDR3 DNA follows: TGTGCCACCATGGCCGGGGCCAATGAGCAGTTCTTC. Amino acids: CATMAGANEQFF.

This clonotype was picked up a small number of times. The rearrangement links TRBV4-2 to TRBJ2-5, with 15 bases identical to TRBD2. Germline V lookup: CDR1 LGHNA, CDR2 YNFKEQ. The CDR3 is 16 residues long. The V and J ends lost 2 bases and 4 bases, in that order; junction bases with no gene match: 2. The DNA of the CDR3 is TGTGCCAGCAGCCAAAGGACTAGCGGGAGGGCAGAGACCCAGTACTTC. It yields the protein CASSQRTSGRAETQYF.

This clonotype showed up many times. This chain uses TRBV20-1 with TRBJ2-7; 10 bases agree with TRBD1. V gave up 1 base and J gave up 9 bases; unmatched junction bases: 6. CDR1 is DFQATT, CDR2 SNEGSKA, per germline (reference sequence). The CDR3 has 13 residues. In DNA, the CDR3 is TGCAGTGCTAGAGGGACAGGGGGAATTGGGCAGTACTTC. Translated, it gives CSARGTGGIGQYF.

This clonotype was observed a few times. The chain has TRBV4-2 and TRBJ2-7; 12 bases line up with TRBD2. With V trimmed by 4 bases and J by 3 bases, 13 bases remained unmatched. The germline V gene encodes CDR1 LGHNA and CDR2 YNFKEQ. The CDR3 runs 18 residues. The CDR3 sequence: CASSLSGLAGGWGYEQYF. For the CDR3, the DNA is TGTGCCAGCAGCCTTTCGGGACTAGCGGGCGGTTGGGGCTACGAGCAGTACTTC.

This clonotype has more than one count but fewer than ten. The chain has TRBV20-1 and TRBJ1-5; possibly TRBD1 for D (5 bases). V lost 5 bases and J 0 bases, leaving 8 bases between the germline ends. Germline V CDR1 and CDR2: DFQATT, SNEGSKA (reference sequence). The CDR3 contains 13 residues. CDR3: CSAGGGSNQPQHF. DNA for the CDR3: TGCAGTGCTGGGGGAGGTAGCAATCAGCCCCAGCATTTT.

This clonotype was recorded a few times. This chain uses TRBV4-1 with TRBJ1-2, with D perhaps matching TRBD1 (6 bases). This CDR3 is built from 14 residues. V gave up 1 base and J gave up 5 bases, with 11 bases separating them. The germline V gene encodes CDR1 MGHRA and CDR2 YSYEKL. CDR3 amino acids: CASSQAGRGYGYTF. CDR3 DNA sequence: TGCGCCAGCAGCCAAGCGGGCAGGGGATATGGCTACACCTTC.